This T cell receptor beta chain was recovered during a study of control samples from healthy donors and cancer patients. From germline, CDR1 is SNHLY and CDR2 FYNNEI. This CDR3 has 11 amino acids. Trimming removed 0 bases from V and 11 bases from J, with 7 bases in between. This clone was detected once. Libraries were prepared by immunoSEQ multiplex PCR; TCRdb keeps only in-frame clonotypes and omits some of them. Of under 85,000 clones in the sample, roughly nine tenths were seen once. This receptor was taken from a man aged 60-69 years with colorectal cancer. Sequencing used PBMCs. The chain is built from TRBV2 and TRBJ1-1; D is unclear. As DNA, the CDR3 is TGTGCCAGCAGTGAAGCATTCGGGGCTTTCTTT. Amino acids: CASSEAFGAFF.